The rows below give T cell receptor beta chains drawn from one sample of a study of glioma-infiltrating T cells after dendritic cell vaccination. Profiled with immunoSEQ multiplex PCR; TCRdb holds only in-frame clones, not every one. The table records 45,000 to 55,000 clones, approximately 83% of them present only once. Sample: blood, taken before dendritic cell vaccination. These TCRs come from a human donor with glioblastoma. Both conserved end residues are part of each CDR3.

j_gene: TRBJ1-4; v_gene: TRBV30; CDR3aa: CAWSGYQHNEKLFF
j_gene: TRBJ1-4; v_gene: TRBV5-4; CDR3aa: CASSRGGTNEKLFF
j_gene: TRBJ2-1; v_gene: TRBV25-1; CDR3aa: CASSEPGSSGRNEQFF
j_gene: TRBJ2-3; v_gene: TRBV7-3; CDR3aa: CASSLRPSEADTQYF
j_gene: TRBJ2-7; v_gene: TRBV4-2; CDR3aa: CASSQTSGSYEQYF
j_gene: TRBJ1-6; v_gene: TRBV7-2; CDR3aa: CASSSRDRINSPLHF
j_gene: TRBJ2-1; v_gene: TRBV18; CDR3aa: CASSPPVSTVSYNEQFF
j_gene: TRBJ2-7; v_gene: TRBV27; CDR3aa: CASSSGTGYDEQYF
j_gene: TRBJ2-2; v_gene: TRBV5-1; CDR3aa: CASSLASGGGTGELFF
j_gene: TRBJ1-1; v_gene: TRBV10-3; CDR3aa: CAISDSGLNTEAFF
j_gene: TRBJ1-2; v_gene: TRBV30; CDR3aa: CAWKGTGDNYGYTF
j_gene: TRBJ2-3; v_gene: TRBV11-2; CDR3aa: CASSLGLAETDTQYF
j_gene: TRBJ1-5; v_gene: TRBV7-2; CDR3aa: CASSWTGGNQPQHF
j_gene: TRBJ2-4; v_gene: TRBV9; CDR3aa: CASSPPGTSPTQYF
j_gene: TRBJ2-5; v_gene: TRBV10-3; CDR3aa: CAISDLGQGQQETQYF
j_gene: TRBJ2-2; v_gene: TRBV7-2; CDR3aa: CASSKLAGGWNTGELFF
j_gene: TRBJ1-2; v_gene: TRBV14; CDR3aa: CASSPDGISGYTF
j_gene: TRBJ1-1; v_gene: TRBV4-2; CDR3aa: CASSSEGGGLMNTEAFF
j_gene: TRBJ2-3; v_gene: TRBV5-5; CDR3aa: CASSYTGGTDTQYF
j_gene: TRBJ2-2; v_gene: TRBV7-9; CDR3aa: CASSPPGDWELFF
j_gene: TRBJ1-2; v_gene: TRBV21-1; CDR3aa: CASSIQSGQGPPINYGYTF
j_gene: TRBJ2-3; v_gene: TRBV18; CDR3aa: CASSPVGGPSIDTQYF
j_gene: TRBJ2-2; v_gene: TRBV4-3; CDR3aa: CASSQSLAGGLKGELFF
j_gene: TRBJ1-2; v_gene: TRBV10-2; CDR3aa: CASRKDREDYGYTF
j_gene: TRBJ2-5; v_gene: TRBV11-3; CDR3aa: CASSLITSSQETQYF
j_gene: TRBJ2-5; v_gene: TRBV7-2; CDR3aa: CASSAGLAVSETQYF
j_gene: TRBJ1-2; v_gene: TRBV7-2; CDR3aa: CASSSPPVGGYGYTF
j_gene: TRBJ2-2; v_gene: TRBV5-4; CDR3aa: CASSSTDRGHTGELFF
j_gene: TRBJ2-4; v_gene: TRBV28; CDR3aa: CASSFTGVAKNIQYF
j_gene: TRBJ2-1; v_gene: TRBV19; CDR3aa: CASSVSGGRYNEQFF
j_gene: TRBJ2-4; v_gene: TRBV5-5; CDR3aa: CASSSLTSGGLLAKNIQYF
j_gene: TRBJ1-5; v_gene: TRBV6-5; CDR3aa: CASSYSQYSNQPQHF
j_gene: TRBJ2-6; v_gene: TRBV7-9; CDR3aa: CASSHGASGISGANVLTF